This record looks at one T cell receptor (beta chain) sequence and its context. The germline V gene has CDR1 MNHNY and CDR2 SVGAGI (reference sequence). Losses at the gene ends were 5 bases for V and 0 bases for J; bases not matched to a gene: 7. The CDR3 spans 15 residues. These data belong to a study of T cell changes during pregnancy in multiple sclerosis. The repertoire was sequenced with immunoSEQ multiplex PCR; TCRdb's copy has only in-frame clones and lacks some. The sample holds approximately 50,000 clones; about nine tenths are singletons and the top ten take roughly 0.6%. This specimen consisted of CD4+ T cells from peripheral blood mononuclear cells, obtained after pregnancy. The clonotype was recovered from a female donor in good health, enrolled as a control in a pregnancy study. This chain connects TRBV6-6 to TRBJ2-7; TRBD1 agrees at 7 bases. CDR3 amino acids: CASSAVTGVSYEQYF. DNA of the CDR3: TGTGCCAGCAGTGCAGTCACAGGGGTCTCCTACGAGCAGTACTTC.